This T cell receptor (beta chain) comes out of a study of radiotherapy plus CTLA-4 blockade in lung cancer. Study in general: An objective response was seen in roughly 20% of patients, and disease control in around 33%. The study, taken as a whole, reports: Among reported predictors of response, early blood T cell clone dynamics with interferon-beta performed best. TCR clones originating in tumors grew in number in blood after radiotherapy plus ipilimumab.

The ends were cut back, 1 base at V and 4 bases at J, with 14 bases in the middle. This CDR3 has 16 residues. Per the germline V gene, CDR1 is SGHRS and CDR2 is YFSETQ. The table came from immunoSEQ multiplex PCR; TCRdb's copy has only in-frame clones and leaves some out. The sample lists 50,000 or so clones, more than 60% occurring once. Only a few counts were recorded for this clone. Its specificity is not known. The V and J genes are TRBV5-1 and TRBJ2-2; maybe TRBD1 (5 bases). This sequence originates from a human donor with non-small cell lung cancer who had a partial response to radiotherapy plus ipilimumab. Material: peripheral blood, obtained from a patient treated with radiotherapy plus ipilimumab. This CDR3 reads CASSLFEQAITGELFF. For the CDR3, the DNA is TGCGCCAGCAGCTTGTTCGAACAGGCGATCACCGGGGAGCTGTTTTTT.